This entry features one T cell receptor beta chain sequence. Libraries were prepared by immunoSEQ multiplex PCR; TCRdb keeps only in-frame clonotypes and omits some of them. The data hold more than 150,000 clones, with less than 85% observed a single time. The data derive from a study of blood T cell repertoires in COVID-19. Trimming pared 4 bases from V and 0 bases from J, leaving 12 bases between. In germline, CDR1 is SGHAT, CDR2 FQNNGV. This CDR3 is 16 amino acids long. The chain recombines TRBV11-2 with TRBJ1-4; D may be TRBD1 (6 bases). The specimen sequenced was peripheral blood. The TCR was taken from a human donor in a cohort sampled during active COVID-19. The CDR3 region is CASSSRTDATNEKLFF. Here the CDR3 DNA reads TGTGCCAGCAGCTCCAGGACAGACGCAACTAATGAAAAACTGTTTTTT.